The clone carrying this T cell receptor (beta chain) was counted at least ten times. The sample is drawn from a study of T-cell memory formation after mild COVID-19. A single record per CDR3 protein comes from TCRdb applying MiXCR to the 5' RACE reads. Seen here are over 120,000 distinct CDR3 sequences, 25% observed once, and the top ten hold roughly 25%. V lost 6 bases and J 2 bases, leaving 21 bases between the germline ends. The CDR3 is made up of 17 amino acids. The clonotype comes from an adult woman who had mild COVID-19 (a few samples of this study predate the infection). Cell type and time point are not known. The specimen was PBMCs or a T cell subset sorted from them (not recorded which). The V and J genes are TRBV12-3 or TRBV12-4 and TRBJ2-3, with a weak D call TRBD2 (6 bases). The CDR3 is CASSSDIADYYTDTQYF. DNA for the CDR3: TGTGCCAGCAGCTCCGACATAGCGGACTACTACACAGATACGCAGTATTTT.